These 3 T cell receptor beta chains originate from one sample sequenced in a study of read filtering for tumor transcriptome and immune sequencing. The library was built from about 0.4 ug RNA with molecular barcoded adaptors for alpha/delta and beta/gamma chains. MiXCR, applied by TCRdb to the reads, yields one record per CDR3 protein. The sample has around 130,000 distinct CDR3 sequences; approximately 13% are singletons. Input material: a population of CD138-negative cells sorted from bone marrow. These receptors came from a donor at least 40 years old with multiple myeloma.

This clonotype was detected ten times or more. This rearrangement joins TRBV5-1 to TRBJ2-1, with TRBD1 matching over 8 bases. The CDR3 consists of 18 residues. CDR1 is SGHRS and CDR2 is YFSETQ in the germline V gene. Losses at the gene ends were 3 bases for V and 0 bases for J; bases not matched to a gene: 11. The CDR3 spells CASSSQITGGSSYNEQFF. The CDR3 DNA reads as TGCGCCAGCAGCTCTCAGATAACAGGGGGAAGCTCCTACAATGAGCAGTTCTTC.

This clonotype was observed at least ten times. V and J are TRBV19 and TRBJ2-3, with 8 bases matching TRBD2. V trimming: 2 bases; J trimming: 8 bases; junction bases outside the gene matches: 3. Germline V gene data show CDR1 as LNHDA and CDR2 as SQIVND (reference sequence). CDR3 length: 13 residues. This CDR3 reads CASSIRLAGTQYF. DNA of the CDR3: TGTGCCAGTAGTATAAGGCTAGCGGGTACGCAGTATTTT.

This clonotype occurred many times. The genes are TRBV4-1 and TRBJ1-5; the D gene is possibly TRBD1 (5 bases). V lost 3 bases to trimming and J lost 2 bases, with 14 bases between them. The CDR3 is 16 residues long. Per the germline V gene, CDR1 is MGHRA and CDR2 is YSYEKL. The CDR3 reads CASSHGTPVGNQPQHF. The CDR3 DNA reads TGCGCCAGCAGCCACGGGACCCCGGTGGGCAATCAGCCCCAGCATTTT.